This T cell receptor beta chain is from a study of blood T cell repertoires in COVID-19. Study-level background: Italy, Spain and the United States were the sources of the convalescent and acute COVID-19 samples. PBMCs, B-cell-depleted T cells, or T cells provided the cDNA or gDNA that made up the material.

The authors' processing: Estimated nucleated cell counts came from reference gene primer amplification. The table came from immunoSEQ multiplex PCR; TCRdb's copy has only in-frame clones and leaves some out. Clone size and V and J calls were adopted from that table, with D and trimming inferred from the DNA. The data show a few hundred thousand clones, roughly 83% seen once. V lost 5 bases to trimming and J lost 8 bases; unmatched junction nucleotides: 5. This CDR3 is built from 12 residues. Germline CDR1 and CDR2: WSHSY and SAAADI. The rearrangement links TRBV10-2 to TRBJ1-2; TRBD1 agrees at 7 bases. The sample consisted of peripheral blood. This TCR was recovered from a woman aged 50 to 60 with acute or convalescent COVID-19. In nucleotides, the CDR3 is TGCGCCAGCAGTAGAGACAGGGCGGGCTACACCTTC. Translating gives CASSRDRAGYTF.